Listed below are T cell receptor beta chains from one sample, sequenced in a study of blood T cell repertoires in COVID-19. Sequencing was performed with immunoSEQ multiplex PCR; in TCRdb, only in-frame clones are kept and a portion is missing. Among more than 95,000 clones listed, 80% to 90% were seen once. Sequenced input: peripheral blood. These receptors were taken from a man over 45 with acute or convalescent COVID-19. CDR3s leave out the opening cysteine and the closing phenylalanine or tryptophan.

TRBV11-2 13 ASSLNGLSTDTQY
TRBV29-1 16 SVVSGTSGSLGYNEQF
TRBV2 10 ASTRPTGGYT
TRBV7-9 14 ASSSIAGAGLNEQF
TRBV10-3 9 AISQGNEQY
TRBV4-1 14 ASSQVGRRTYNEQF
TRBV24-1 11 ATSDPGQVVYT
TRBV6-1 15 ASSEALGGQGQETQY
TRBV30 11 AWSVLQAGEQF
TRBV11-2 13 ASNSGRQGRSPLH